Listed below are T cell receptor beta chains from one sample, sequenced in a study of T cell responses to AZD1222 COVID-19 vaccine. TCRdb keeps only in-frame clones here, not all; method: immunoSEQ multiplex PCR. The sample carries roughly 85,000 clones, 90% recorded once. The sample was peripheral blood, taken 28 days after the second AZD1222 dose. The receptor set was obtained from an adult who received the AZD1222 COVID-19 vaccine. Both conserved end residues are part of each CDR3. Each record gives: V gene, J gene, D gene, clone size, CDR3 protein, CDR3 DNA. A D gene is named only where the DNA matches it firmly. Clone size is not always given. Where it is, it says once, few, many or a class for expanded clones.

V: TRBV6-4
J: TRBJ1-1
D: .
size: .
CDR3: CASSDSTGSGEAFF
DNA: TGTGCCAGCAGTGACTCTACAGGGTCGGGTGAAGCTTTCTTT

V: TRBV10-3
J: TRBJ1-2
D: TRBD1
size: .
CDR3: CAITEQGAENYGYTF
DNA: TGTGCCATCACCGAGCAGGGGGCAGAAAACTATGGCTACACCTTC

V: TRBV18
J: TRBJ2-2
D: TRBD1
size: .
CDR3: CASSPPGQGTNTGELFF
DNA: TGTGCCAGCTCACCACCGGGACAGGGGACGAACACCGGGGAGCTGTTTTTT

V: TRBV7-3
J: TRBJ2-5
D: .
size: few
CDR3: CASSPTARETQYF
DNA: TGTGCCAGCAGCCCGACGGCTCGGGAGACCCAGTACTTC

V: TRBV5-6
J: TRBJ1-1
D: .
size: .
CDR3: CASLKGGGTEAFF
DNA: TGTGCCAGCCTCAAAGGGGGAGGGACTGAAGCTTTCTTT

V: TRBV9
J: TRBJ2-5
D: .
size: once
CDR3: CASSVGASDQETQYF
DNA: TGTGCCAGCAGCGTAGGGGCTAGCGACCAAGAGACCCAGTACTTC

V: TRBV12-3/TRBV12-4
J: TRBJ1-2
D: .
size: once
CDR3: CASTRKDDYGYTF
DNA: TGTGCCAGCACCCGGAAGGACGACTATGGCTACACCTTC

V: TRBV3-1/TRBV3-2
J: TRBJ1-5
D: .
size: .
CDR3: CASSQDRDQPQHF
DNA: TGTGCCAGCAGCCAAGATCGGGATCAGCCCCAGCATTTT

V: TRBV10-3
J: TRBJ2-3
D: .
size: .
CDR3: CAIGGVTDTQYF
DNA: TGTGCCATCGGAGGGGTTACAGATACGCAGTATTTT

V: TRBV6-6
J: TRBJ1-5
D: TRBD1
size: .
CDR3: CASRRDRGREQPQHF
DNA: TGTGCCAGCAGGCGGGACAGGGGGCGGGAACAGCCCCAGCATTTT

V: TRBV4-1
J: TRBJ2-7
D: TRBD1
size: .
CDR3: CASSQGLGQGYEQYF
DNA: TGCGCCAGCAGCCAAGGTTTGGGACAGGGCTACGAGCAGTACTTC

V: TRBV4-2
J: TRBJ2-1
D: .
size: .
CDR3: CASSHPGTGSNEQFF
DNA: TGTGCCAGCAGCCATCCCGGGACCGGAAGCAATGAGCAGTTCTTC

V: TRBV29-1
J: TRBJ1-3
D: .
size: .
CDR3: CSVNSFSGNTIYF
DNA: TGCAGCGTTAACTCATTCTCTGGAAACACCATATATTTT

V: TRBV29-1
J: TRBJ2-3
D: .
size: .
CDR3: CSVPPWDGGTDTQYF
DNA: TGCAGCGTTCCCCCGTGGGACGGGGGAACAGATACGCAGTATTTT

V: TRBV6-6
J: TRBJ1-2
D: .
size: .
CDR3: CASEISAMAAYGYTF
DNA: TGTGCCAGCGAAATATCCGCAATGGCAGCTTATGGCTACACCTTC

V: TRBV29-1
J: TRBJ2-7
D: .
size: .
CDR3: CSVEAEGVISYEQYF
DNA: TGCAGCGTTGAAGCGGAGGGAGTAATCTCCTACGAGCAGTACTTC

V: TRBV29-1
J: TRBJ1-2
D: .
size: few
CDR3: CSVAHYGYTF
DNA: TGCAGCGTTGCCCACTATGGCTACACCTTC

V: TRBV6-4
J: TRBJ1-3
D: TRBD1
size: .
CDR3: CASSPWDRGGLSLENTIYF
DNA: TGTGCCAGCTCACCATGGGACAGGGGGGGCCTCAGCTTGGAAAACACCATATATTTT

V: TRBV27
J: TRBJ2-1
D: TRBD2
size: .
CDR3: CACTRVAGVNEQFF
DNA: TGTGCCTGCACAAGGGTAGCGGGGGTGAATGAGCAGTTCTTC

V: TRBV6-5
J: TRBJ2-5
D: .
size: .
CDR3: CASSYRTNQETQYF
DNA: TGTGCCAGCAGTTATCGGACAAACCAAGAGACCCAGTACTTC

V: TRBV7-2
J: TRBJ1-1
D: .
size: .
CDR3: CASSQQGRTEAFF
DNA: TGTGCCAGCAGCCAACAGGGACGAACTGAAGCTTTCTTT

V: TRBV25-1
J: TRBJ2-6
D: TRBD2
size: once
CDR3: CASSETSGSGANVLTF
DNA: TGTGCCAGCAGTGAAACTAGCGGCTCTGGGGCCAACGTCCTGACTTTC

V: TRBV7-2
J: TRBJ1-1
D: .
size: once
CDR3: CASSFTGMNTEAFF
DNA: TGTGCCAGCAGCTTTACGGGGATGAACACTGAAGCTTTCTTT

V: TRBV10-3
J: TRBJ1-3
D: TRBD1
size: .
CDR3: CAIRESRTGSGNTIYF
DNA: TGTGCCATCAGGGAGTCTCGGACAGGCTCTGGAAACACCATATATTTT

V: TRBV7-6
J: TRBJ2-5
D: TRBD2
size: .
CDR3: CASSLVSVRGVVETQYF
DNA: TGTGCCAGCAGCTTAGTCTCAGTTCGGGGGGTTGTAGAGACCCAGTACTTC

V: TRBV5-1
J: TRBJ2-7
D: .
size: .
CDR3: CASSSDLGVQYF
DNA: TGCGCCAGCAGCTCCGATTTAGGCGTGCAGTACTTC

V: TRBV27
J: TRBJ1-2
D: TRBD1
size: .
CDR3: CASKRAGGNYGYTF
DNA: TGTGCCAGCAAGCGGGCAGGGGGTAACTATGGCTACACCTTC

V: TRBV9
J: TRBJ2-5
D: .
size: few
CDR3: CASSAGAYQETQYF
DNA: TGTGCCAGCAGCGCTGGGGCCTACCAAGAGACCCAGTACTTC

V: TRBV10-3
J: TRBJ2-3
D: TRBD2
size: .
CDR3: CAISEGALASTDTQYF
DNA: TGTGCCATCAGTGAGGGGGCACTAGCGTCAACGGATACGCAGTATTTT

V: TRBV12-3/TRBV12-4
J: TRBJ2-7
D: .
size: .
CDR3: CASRAGTTYEQYF
DNA: TGTGCCAGCAGAGCCGGGACCACCTACGAGCAGTACTTC

V: TRBV9
J: TRBJ1-2
D: TRBD1
size: .
CDR3: CASSLLTGPYGYTF
DNA: TGTGCCAGCAGCCTTTTGACAGGGCCCTATGGCTACACCTTC